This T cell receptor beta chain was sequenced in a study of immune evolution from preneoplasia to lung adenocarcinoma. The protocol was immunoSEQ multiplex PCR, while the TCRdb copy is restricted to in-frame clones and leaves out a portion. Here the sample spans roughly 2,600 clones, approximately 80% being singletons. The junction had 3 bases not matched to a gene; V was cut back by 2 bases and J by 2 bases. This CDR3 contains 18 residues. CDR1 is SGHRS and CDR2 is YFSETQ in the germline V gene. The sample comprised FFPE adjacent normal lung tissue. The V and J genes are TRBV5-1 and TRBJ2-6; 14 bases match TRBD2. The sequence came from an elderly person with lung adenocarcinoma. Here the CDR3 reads CASSFPGLAGAGANVLTF. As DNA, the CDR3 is TGCGCCAGCAGCTTTCCGGGACTAGCGGGAGCTGGGGCCAACGTCCTGACTTTC.